These T cell receptor beta chains were read from a single sample in a study of blood T cell repertoires in COVID-19. Measured with immunoSEQ multiplex PCR; TCRdb has only the in-frame clones, and not every one. The sample has roughly 270,000 clones, roughly 85% seen once. The sequencing sample was made of PBMCs or T cells enriched from blood (not recorded which). The source of these receptors is a woman aged 50 to 60 who had recovered from COVID-19. Each CDR3 is given with its conserved first and last residue. Fields, in order: D gene, J gene, clone size, V gene, CDR3 DNA, CDR3 protein. D genes are given only for firm matches. Clone size appears in some rows only: once, few, many, or a class for an expanded clone.

d_gene: .
j_gene: TRBJ1-5
abundance: .
v_gene: TRBV21-1
CDR3nt: TGTGCCGAACCGCAGGGTCCGAGTCAGCCCCAGCATTTT
CDR3aa: CAEPQGPSQPQHF

d_gene: TRBD1
j_gene: TRBJ1-2
abundance: .
v_gene: TRBV5-1
CDR3nt: TGCGCCAGCAGCCCCTCGCCCGCCGGACAGGTTGTGGGTGGCTACACCTTC
CDR3aa: CASSPSPAGQVVGGYTF

d_gene: .
j_gene: TRBJ1-1
abundance: .
v_gene: TRBV4-1
CDR3nt: TGCGCCAGCAGCCCAAATTCCGGGGGGGTTGCCACTGAAGCTTTCTTT
CDR3aa: CASSPNSGGVATEAFF

d_gene: TRBD1
j_gene: TRBJ1-1
abundance: once
v_gene: TRBV30
CDR3nt: TGTGCCTGGCTTTTGGACAGGGGCACTGAAGCTTTCTTT
CDR3aa: CAWLLDRGTEAFF

d_gene: .
j_gene: TRBJ2-1
abundance: .
v_gene: TRBV19
CDR3nt: TGTGCCAGTAGTATTTCGGGTTCGGTGTCCTACAATGAGCAGTTCTTC
CDR3aa: CASSISGSVSYNEQFF

d_gene: .
j_gene: TRBJ2-7
abundance: few
v_gene: TRBV4-1
CDR3nt: TGCGCCAGCAGCCAAGATCTCCACGAGCAGTACTTC
CDR3aa: CASSQDLHEQYF

d_gene: .
j_gene: TRBJ2-5
abundance: .
v_gene: TRBV30
CDR3nt: TGTGCCTGGACTGAGGGGGGGTTGGGCCAAGAGACCCAGTACTTC
CDR3aa: CAWTEGGLGQETQYF

d_gene: .
j_gene: TRBJ2-3
abundance: .
v_gene: TRBV10-3
CDR3nt: TGTGCCATCAGTAGCGTCGCAGATACGCAGTATTTT
CDR3aa: CAISSVADTQYF

d_gene: .
j_gene: TRBJ2-2
abundance: .
v_gene: TRBV7-2
CDR3nt: TGTGCCAGCAGCGCCACAGGGTACACCGGGGAGCTGTTTTTT
CDR3aa: CASSATGYTGELFF

d_gene: TRBD2
j_gene: TRBJ2-3
abundance: .
v_gene: TRBV7-7
CDR3nt: TGTGCCAGCAGCCTCGGACTAGCGCGCACAGATACGCAGTATTTT
CDR3aa: CASSLGLARTDTQYF

d_gene: TRBD1
j_gene: TRBJ2-5
abundance: .
v_gene: TRBV6-5
CDR3nt: TGTGCCAGCAGCGGGACAGGGTTGGAGACCCAGTACTTC
CDR3aa: CASSGTGLETQYF

d_gene: TRBD1
j_gene: TRBJ2-7
abundance: .
v_gene: TRBV11-2
CDR3nt: TGTGCCAGCAGCAGGACAGGGATAATCTACGAGCAGTACTTC
CDR3aa: CASSRTGIIYEQYF

d_gene: .
j_gene: TRBJ1-2
abundance: .
v_gene: TRBV28
CDR3nt: TGTGCCAGCAGTTTCGCGGGGGCGGACTATGGCTACACCTTC
CDR3aa: CASSFAGADYGYTF

d_gene: TRBD2
j_gene: TRBJ2-7
abundance: .
v_gene: TRBV30
CDR3nt: TGTGCCTGGAGTGCCCGGACTAGCGGGTACTACGAGCAGTACTTC
CDR3aa: CAWSARTSGYYEQYF

d_gene: TRBD1
j_gene: TRBJ1-5
abundance: .
v_gene: TRBV6-6
CDR3nt: TGTGCCAGCAGTTCTTACGGGACAGGGCGCATGGGGCCCCAGCATTTT
CDR3aa: CASSSYGTGRMGPQHF

d_gene: .
j_gene: TRBJ1-1
abundance: .
v_gene: TRBV4-3
CDR3nt: TGCGCCAGCAGCCAAATCAGGGGGAACACTGAAGCTTTCTTT
CDR3aa: CASSQIRGNTEAFF

d_gene: .
j_gene: TRBJ1-2
abundance: .
v_gene: TRBV11-2
CDR3nt: TGTGCCAGCAGCTTAGTTCCCCTTAACTATGGCTACACCTTC
CDR3aa: CASSLVPLNYGYTF

d_gene: TRBD1
j_gene: TRBJ1-2
abundance: .
v_gene: TRBV11-1
CDR3nt: TGTGCCAGCAGCCCGGCCGGGACAGGGGACTATGGCTACACCTTC
CDR3aa: CASSPAGTGDYGYTF

d_gene: .
j_gene: TRBJ1-5
abundance: few
v_gene: TRBV14
CDR3nt: TGTGCCAGCAGCCAAGATATACGGCAGCCCCAGCATTTT
CDR3aa: CASSQDIRQPQHF

d_gene: .
j_gene: TRBJ2-3
abundance: .
v_gene: TRBV20-1
CDR3nt: TGCAGCGGGGGTTCCCCAGATACGCAGTATTTT
CDR3aa: CSGGSPDTQYF

d_gene: .
j_gene: TRBJ2-2
abundance: few
v_gene: TRBV5-1
CDR3nt: TGCGCCAGCAGAGGACAGCCTAACTATAACACCGGGGAGCTGTTTTTT
CDR3aa: CASRGQPNYNTGELFF